A selection of T cell receptor beta chains follows, all from one sample in a study of technical replicates of blood from a few donors. Using immunoSEQ multiplex PCR, the repertoire was profiled, and TCRdb retains in-frame clones only, with some absent. The table includes about 82,000 clones, just over 95% detected once. Input material: T cells isolated from PBMCs. The receptor source for this set is a human donor in good health. CDR3s include the opening cysteine and the closing phenylalanine or tryptophan. Fields, in order: D gene, V gene, clone size, J gene, CDR3 DNA, CDR3 protein. A D gene is named only where the DNA matches it firmly. Clone size is not always given. Where it is, it says once, few, many or a class for expanded clones.

D gene: NA
V gene: TRBV5-1
clone size: NA
J gene: TRBJ1-2
CDR3 DNA: TGCGCCAGCAGCTTCGGACTGAACTATGGCTACACCTTC
CDR3 protein: CASSFGLNYGYTF

D gene: TRBD1
V gene: TRBV27
clone size: NA
J gene: TRBJ1-2
CDR3 DNA: TGTGCCAGCAGTTCCCGGGACAGGATCTATGGCTACACCTTC
CDR3 protein: CASSSRDRIYGYTF

D gene: TRBD2
V gene: TRBV9
clone size: NA
J gene: TRBJ2-7
CDR3 DNA: TGTGCCAGCAGCTTCGCAACTAGCGGGATTCAAGAGCAGTACTTC
CDR3 protein: CASSFATSGIQEQYF

D gene: NA
V gene: TRBV11-3
clone size: few
J gene: TRBJ1-1
CDR3 DNA: TGTGCCAGCAGGGAAGGAGGCGGGACTGAAGCTTTCTTT
CDR3 protein: CASREGGGTEAFF

D gene: TRBD2
V gene: TRBV5-4
clone size: NA
J gene: TRBJ2-1
CDR3 DNA: TGTGCCAGCAGCGGGACTAGCGGGAGCCTTCCCTACAATGAGCAGTTCTTC
CDR3 protein: CASSGTSGSLPYNEQFF

D gene: NA
V gene: TRBV18
clone size: NA
J gene: TRBJ2-5
CDR3 DNA: TGTGCCAGCTCACCCCGAGGAGAGACCCAGTACTTC
CDR3 protein: CASSPRGETQYF

D gene: TRBD2
V gene: TRBV2
clone size: NA
J gene: TRBJ2-1
CDR3 DNA: TGTGCCAGCAGTCTTACTAGCGGGAGGGCCTACAATGAGCAGTTCTTC
CDR3 protein: CASSLTSGRAYNEQFF

D gene: NA
V gene: TRBV9
clone size: NA
J gene: TRBJ1-2
CDR3 DNA: TGTGCCAGCAGCGCTGGGGGGGGGCCCTCCTATGGCTACACCTTC
CDR3 protein: CASSAGGGPSYGYTF

D gene: NA
V gene: TRBV4-2
clone size: NA
J gene: TRBJ1-2
CDR3 DNA: TGTGCCAGCAGCCAAGATCTCAGCTATGGCTACACCTTC
CDR3 protein: CASSQDLSYGYTF

D gene: NA
V gene: TRBV28
clone size: NA
J gene: TRBJ1-4
CDR3 DNA: TGTGCCAGCAGTTCCCTCCTGGGGGGGAGGAATGAAAAACTGTTTTTT
CDR3 protein: CASSSLLGGRNEKLFF

D gene: NA
V gene: TRBV5-1
clone size: NA
J gene: TRBJ1-1
CDR3 DNA: TGCGCCAGCAGCTTGTCGGGGGGGAACACTGAAGCTTTCTTT
CDR3 protein: CASSLSGGNTEAFF

D gene: TRBD2
V gene: TRBV9
clone size: NA
J gene: TRBJ2-1
CDR3 DNA: TGTGCCAGCAGCCCTCCTAGCGGGGGGTTTTGGAATGAGCAGTTCTTC
CDR3 protein: CASSPPSGGFWNEQFF

D gene: TRBD2
V gene: TRBV5-1
clone size: NA
J gene: TRBJ2-5
CDR3 DNA: TGCGCCAGCAGCTTGGCACGACAACTAGCGGGGCAAGAGACCCAGTACTTC
CDR3 protein: CASSLARQLAGQETQYF

D gene: TRBD2
V gene: TRBV18
clone size: NA
J gene: TRBJ2-2
CDR3 DNA: TGTGCCAGCTCACCGCTTACTAGCGTCAACACCGGGGAGCTGTTTTTT
CDR3 protein: CASSPLTSVNTGELFF

D gene: NA
V gene: TRBV5-1
clone size: NA
J gene: TRBJ1-2
CDR3 DNA: TGCGCCAGCAGTTCAGCGTCTCGGGACACTAACTATGGCTACACCTTC
CDR3 protein: CASSSASRDTNYGYTF

D gene: NA
V gene: TRBV7-9
clone size: NA
J gene: TRBJ2-7
CDR3 DNA: TGTGCCAGCAGCTTAACCCTATCGAGTACCTACGAGCAGTACTTC
CDR3 protein: CASSLTLSSTYEQYF

D gene: NA
V gene: TRBV5-4
clone size: NA
J gene: TRBJ2-1
CDR3 DNA: TGTGCCAGCAGCGAGCCGGGACACAGCTCCTACAATGAGCAGTTCTTC
CDR3 protein: CASSEPGHSSYNEQFF

D gene: TRBD1
V gene: TRBV10-3
clone size: NA
J gene: TRBJ2-5
CDR3 DNA: TGTGCCATCAGTGAGTCTTCGACAGGGGGCCAGGGGACCCAGTACTTC
CDR3 protein: CAISESSTGGQGTQYF

D gene: TRBD2
V gene: TRBV6-1
clone size: NA
J gene: TRBJ2-3
CDR3 DNA: TGTGCCAGCAGTCCTACTAGCGGGACCGGTACGCAGTATTTT
CDR3 protein: CASSPTSGTGTQYF

D gene: NA
V gene: TRBV30
clone size: NA
J gene: TRBJ1-1
CDR3 DNA: TGTGCCTGGAGGACTCCTGGGAGTTATCGCGGTGAAGCTTTCTTT
CDR3 protein: CAWRTPGSYRGEAFF

D gene: NA
V gene: TRBV6-1
clone size: NA
J gene: TRBJ2-7
CDR3 DNA: TGTGCCACCGGGTCCTACGAGCAGTACTTC
CDR3 protein: CATGSYEQYF

D gene: NA
V gene: TRBV9
clone size: NA
J gene: TRBJ2-2
CDR3 DNA: TGTGCCAGCAGCGTAGCGAGTCAGACAGGGAGGACCGGGGAGCTGTTTTTT
CDR3 protein: CASSVASQTGRTGELFF

D gene: NA
V gene: TRBV7-8
clone size: NA
J gene: TRBJ1-5
CDR3 DNA: TGTGCCAGCAGCTTATATCAAAGTGGGGCAGGGGTGGGCAATCAGCCCCAGCATTTT
CDR3 protein: CASSLYQSGAGVGNQPQHF

D gene: NA
V gene: TRBV7-8
clone size: NA
J gene: TRBJ1-1
CDR3 DNA: TGTGCCAGCAGTAAGACAGGGAACACTGAAGCTTTCTTT
CDR3 protein: CASSKTGNTEAFF

D gene: NA
V gene: TRBV6-5
clone size: NA
J gene: TRBJ2-7
CDR3 DNA: TGTGCCAGCAGGTCAGGGGACTCCTACGAGCAGTACTTC
CDR3 protein: CASRSGDSYEQYF

D gene: TRBD2
V gene: TRBV2
clone size: NA
J gene: TRBJ2-7
CDR3 DNA: TGTGCCAGCAGTGAACTAGCGGGAAGTCCCCACGAGCAGTACTTC
CDR3 protein: CASSELAGSPHEQYF

D gene: TRBD1
V gene: TRBV7-6
clone size: NA
J gene: TRBJ2-7
CDR3 DNA: TGTGCCAGCAGCCCAGGCAAAGGGACAGGGGTCTACGAGCAGTACTTC
CDR3 protein: CASSPGKGTGVYEQYF

D gene: TRBD1
V gene: TRBV9
clone size: few
J gene: TRBJ1-1
CDR3 DNA: TGTGCCAGCAGCGCAGGGGGCGAAGAGCCTGAAGCTTTCTTT
CDR3 protein: CASSAGGEEPEAFF

D gene: TRBD1
V gene: TRBV28
clone size: NA
J gene: TRBJ1-1
CDR3 DNA: TGTGCCAGCGCCCTTACAGGGGTAAACACTGAAGCTTTCTTT
CDR3 protein: CASALTGVNTEAFF

D gene: NA
V gene: TRBV5-4
clone size: NA
J gene: TRBJ1-2
CDR3 DNA: TGTGCCAGCACTTTGGGGGCCGGGACTAGGGGTGGCTACACCTTC
CDR3 protein: CASTLGAGTRGGYTF

D gene: NA
V gene: TRBV6-5
clone size: NA
J gene: TRBJ1-1
CDR3 DNA: TGTGCCAGCAGTTTTCGGACTGAAGCTTTCTTT
CDR3 protein: CASSFRTEAFF

D gene: TRBD1
V gene: TRBV18
clone size: NA
J gene: TRBJ2-3
CDR3 DNA: TGTGCCAGCTCACAGGACAGGGTTAAGGCAGATACGCAGTATTTT
CDR3 protein: CASSQDRVKADTQYF

D gene: TRBD1
V gene: TRBV13
clone size: NA
J gene: TRBJ2-7
CDR3 DNA: TGTGCCAGCAGCTTTTGGACAGGGTCGGACGAGCAGTACTTC
CDR3 protein: CASSFWTGSDEQYF

D gene: TRBD2
V gene: TRBV7-9
clone size: NA
J gene: TRBJ2-1
CDR3 DNA: TGTGCCAGCATCCAGAGCGGGAGGAACGACAATGAGCAGTTCTTC
CDR3 protein: CASIQSGRNDNEQFF

D gene: TRBD2
V gene: TRBV7-3
clone size: NA
J gene: TRBJ2-1
CDR3 DNA: TGTGCCAGCAGCCCCCGCCAGGCTAGCGGGAGGTTCAATGAGCAGTTCTTC
CDR3 protein: CASSPRQASGRFNEQFF

D gene: NA
V gene: TRBV28
clone size: NA
J gene: TRBJ1-5
CDR3 DNA: TGTGCCAGCAGCTTTACTATCGGACAGCCCAATCAGCCCCAGCATTTT
CDR3 protein: CASSFTIGQPNQPQHF

D gene: TRBD1
V gene: TRBV7-9
clone size: once
J gene: TRBJ2-7
CDR3 DNA: TGTGCCAGCAGCCTACAGGGGGGCGCCTTCGACGAGCAGTACTTC
CDR3 protein: CASSLQGGAFDEQYF

D gene: TRBD2
V gene: TRBV7-3
clone size: NA
J gene: TRBJ2-1
CDR3 DNA: TGTGCCAGTCGGGCTAGCGGGATCTACAATGAGCAGTTCTTC
CDR3 protein: CASRASGIYNEQFF

D gene: TRBD2
V gene: TRBV5-1
clone size: NA
J gene: TRBJ2-3
CDR3 DNA: TGCGCCAGCAGCTTGGAATGGATGCGGGGGGACAGCACAGATACGCAGTATTTT
CDR3 protein: CASSLEWMRGDSTDTQYF

D gene: TRBD2
V gene: TRBV7-8
clone size: NA
J gene: TRBJ2-7
CDR3 DNA: TGTGCCAGCAGCCCACGGACTAGCGGGAACCCATCCTACGAGCAGTACTTC
CDR3 protein: CASSPRTSGNPSYEQYF

D gene: TRBD2
V gene: TRBV7-2
clone size: NA
J gene: TRBJ2-7
CDR3 DNA: TGTGCCAGCAGCTTCCCTCTTCTAGCGGGGTCCTACGAGCAGTACTTC
CDR3 protein: CASSFPLLAGSYEQYF